What follows are 30 T cell receptor beta chains derived from one specimen sequenced in a study of monozygotic twins with inflammatory bowel disease. TCRdb re-called the 5' RACE reads, yielding one record per CDR3 amino acid sequence without DNA. This listing includes roughly 300,000 distinct CDR3 sequences. The sample taken for sequencing was blood. Every receptor here comes from a human donor with ulcerative colitis or Crohn's disease, or a healthy co-twin of an affected twin (not recorded which).

This chain connects TRBV18 to TRBJ2-2; lacking DNA, the TRBD1 call made by TCRdb goes unchecked. CDR1 is KGHSH and CDR2 is LQKENI in the germline V gene. The CDR3 loop spans 18 amino acids. The CDR3: CASSHREVGGHYTGELFF.

The rearrangement links TRBV6-1 to TRBJ2-5; the TCRdb call, TRBD1, lacks DNA for checking. The germline V gene has CDR1 MNHNS and CDR2 SASEGT. The CDR3 has 18 amino acids. CDR3 sequence reads: CASSPQGLKSPARETQYF.

The CDR3 spells CSAPRQVNSNQPQHF. The chain carries TRBV20-1 and TRBJ1-5; TCRdb designates TRBD1, a call that cannot be tested without DNA. CDR1 DFQATT and CDR2 SNEGSKA come from the germline V gene (reference sequence). CDR3 size: 15 residues.

This rearrangement joins TRBV6-5 to TRBJ1-5. The CDR3 contains 14 residues. Germline-derived CDR1 and CDR2 are MNHEY and SVGAGI. The CDR3 spells CASSYGQGDQPQHF.

This chain joins TRBV29-1 and TRBJ2-7; TCRdb's D gene call, TRBD1, goes unchecked for lack of DNA. The CDR3 spans 13 residues. Germline assignment: CDR1 SQVTM and CDR2 ANQGSEA. The CDR3 loop reads CSGRRQGDHEQYF.

V usage is TRBV7-8 and J usage is TRBJ2-3; without DNA, the TCRdb call of TRBD1 cannot be checked. Germline loops: CDR1 SGHVS, CDR2 FQNEAQ. The CDR3 spans 16 residues. CDR3 loop: CASTPRRGGGTDTQYF. Together with reference TRBV7-8 and TRBJ2-3, the CDR3 gives the full variable domain: GAGVSQSPRYKVAKRGQDVALRCDPISGHVSLFWYQQALGQGPEFLTYFQNEAQLDKSGLPSDRFFAERPEGSVSTLKIQRTQQEDSAVYLCASTPRRGGGTDTQYFGPGTRLTVL.

J is TRBJ2-5 and V is TRBV12-3 or TRBV12-4. There are 13 residues in the CDR3. The CDR3 loop reads CASSSDGQETQYF.

J is TRBJ2-7 and V is TRBV7-2; TCRdb's D gene call, TRBD1, goes unchecked for lack of DNA. Germline CDR1 reads SGHTA; CDR2 reads FQGNSA. The CDR3 has 12 residues. CDR3 amino acids: CASSLTAGRTYF.

J is TRBJ1-1 and V is TRBV7-3. This CDR3 is 13 amino acids long. The germline CDR1 and CDR2 sequences are SGHTA and FQGTGA. CDR3 loop: CASSLIAGTEAFF.

The V and J genes are TRBV5-4 and TRBJ2-1; there is no DNA to check the TCRdb D call of TRBD1. Germline CDR1 reads SGHNT; CDR2 reads YYREEE (reference sequence). The CDR3 covers 13 residues. The CDR3 sequence is CASSLWTGNEQFF.

The CDR3 region is CATSDPRVYNEQFF. V is TRBV24-1 and J is TRBJ2-1. The germline V gene has CDR1 KGHDR and CDR2 SFDVKD. The CDR3 consists of 14 residues.

The chain couples TRBV5-4 to TRBJ1-1; TCRdb designates TRBD1, a call that cannot be tested without DNA. Germline V gene data show CDR1 as SGHNT and CDR2 as YYREEE (reference sequence). This CDR3 contains 13 residues. CDR3 loop: CASSSNPGSEVFF.

The CDR3 loop reads CASSPTTSGRINEQFF. The rearrangement links TRBV7-9 to TRBJ2-1; the D call from TCRdb, TRBD2, cannot be confirmed without DNA. This CDR3 has 16 amino acids. Germline V gives CDR1 SEHNR, CDR2 FQNEAQ (reference sequence).

The rearrangement joins TRBV19 to TRBJ2-3; the TCRdb D gene call, TRBD2, has no DNA to confirm it. The CDR3 totals 12 residues. The germline V gene has CDR1 LNHDA and CDR2 SQIVND (reference sequence). The CDR3 sequence: CASSPRSVTQYF.

The chain combines TRBV6-5 with TRBJ2-1. The CDR3 length is 13 residues. Germline values: CDR1 MNHEY, CDR2 SVGAGI. The CDR3 is CASSYSRSIEQFF.

V is TRBV15 and J is TRBJ2-1; TCRdb's D gene call, TRBD2, goes unchecked for lack of DNA. CDR1 is LNHNV, CDR2 YYDKDF, per germline (reference sequence). There are 15 residues in the CDR3. Here the CDR3 reads CATSGGTSGYNEQFF.

The V gene is TRBV7-3, the J gene TRBJ2-7. Per germline, CDR1 SGHTA and CDR2 FQGTGA. The CDR3 spans 14 residues. CDR3 residues: CASSLNFNSYEQYF.

The gene calls are TRBV5-4 and TRBJ1-1. CDR1 and CDR2 (germline): SGHNT, YYREEE (reference sequence). CDR3 length: 16 amino acids. The chain's CDR3 is CASSLAGGGLNTEAFF. Full variable domain (outside the CDR3, taken from reference TRBV5-4 and TRBJ1-1): ETGVTQSPTHLIKTRGQQVTLRCSSQSGHNTVSWYQQALGQGPQFIFQYYREEENGRGNFPPRFSGLQFPNYSSELNVNALELDDSALYLCASSLAGGGLNTEAFFGQGTRLTVV.

The genes are TRBV4-3 and TRBJ2-3; TCRdb calls TRBD1, which cannot be checked without DNA. The length of the CDR3 is 18 residues. Germline lookup yields CDR1 LGHNA and CDR2 YSLEER. This chain's CDR3 is CASSHPGQEAENTDTQYF.

The CDR3 sequence: CASSLVGGLVNIQYF. The V gene is TRBV5-6, the J gene TRBJ2-4; TCRdb calls TRBD1, which cannot be checked without DNA. CDR3 length equals 15 residues. Germline lookup yields CDR1 SGHDT and CDR2 YYEEEE. Filled out from reference TRBV5-6 and TRBJ2-4, the complete variable domain reads DAGVTQSPTHLIKTRGQQVTLRCSPKSGHDTVSWYQQALGQGPQFIFQYYEEEERQRGNFPDRFSGHQFPNYSSELNVNALLLGDSALYLCASSLVGGLVNIQYFGAGTRLSVL.

The chain recombines TRBV7-2 with TRBJ1-4. In germline, CDR1 is SGHTA, CDR2 FQGNSA. This CDR3 is 15 amino acids long. Here the CDR3 reads CASSLGQGRAEKLFF.

This chain joins TRBV11-2 and TRBJ2-1; TCRdb selects TRBD2, and the lack of DNA leaves this call unchecked. CDR3 size: 20 residues. Germline values: CDR1 SGHAT, CDR2 FQNNGV. CDR3 sequence: CASSLGIGLAGGSMYNEQFF.

V is TRBV25-1 and J is TRBJ2-3. Germline values: CDR1 MGHDK, CDR2 SYGVNS. The CDR3 length is 14 residues. This chain's CDR3 is CASSALGSTDTQYF.

The genes are TRBV6-6 and TRBJ1-6; TCRdb gives TRBD1 as the D gene, but with no DNA this cannot be confirmed. Germline CDR1 MNHNY, CDR2 SVGAGI (reference sequence). This CDR3 has 13 amino acids. This chain's CDR3 is CASGDRGDSPLHF.

The V call is TRBV7-3, the J call TRBJ2-7; TCRdb's D call of TRBD1 is untestable without DNA. The CDR3 totals 15 residues. CDR1 and CDR2 (germline): SGHTA, FQGTGA. Here the CDR3 reads CASSPGGDRAYEQYF.

J is TRBJ2-2 and V is TRBV14; TCRdb names TRBD2, which stays unverified in the absence of DNA. The CDR3 contains 16 residues. CDR1 SGHDN and CDR2 FVKESK come from the germline V gene. The CDR3 reads CASSPLKSGLTGELFF.

This chain connects TRBV28 to TRBJ2-5; TCRdb's assignment of TRBD1 cannot be checked, as there is no DNA. The germline V gene has CDR1 MDHEN and CDR2 SYDVKM. The CDR3 extends over 14 amino acids. CDR3 in amino acids: CASSTRDIIRTQYF.

The rearrangement uses TRBV19 and TRBJ2-3; the D call from TCRdb, TRBD1, cannot be confirmed without DNA. Germline CDR1 and CDR2: LNHDA and SQIVND (reference sequence). The CDR3 spans 15 residues. This CDR3 reads CASSIAGRYTDTQYF.

This chain connects TRBV14 to TRBJ2-4. Germline-derived CDR1 and CDR2 are SGHDN and FVKESK. The CDR3 runs 13 residues. CDR3 loop: CASSQETFNIQYF.

This chain links TRBV5-1 with TRBJ1-1. The CDR3 has 14 amino acids. CDR1 and CDR2 (germline): SGHRS, YFSETQ. The CDR3 sequence: CASSLSRLNDEAFF.